The 27 T cell receptor beta chains in this list originate from one sample, sequenced in a study of shared clonotypes between healthy human individuals. Sequencing was performed with immunoSEQ multiplex PCR; in TCRdb, only in-frame clones are kept and a portion is missing. The top ten hold over 1.3% of the sample, which has some 1 million clones, 75% seen once. Sequencing was performed on memory CD4+ T cells sorted from blood. Documented subset: CD45RA-negative fraction. Every receptor here comes from a man younger than 30 in good health.

The chain has TRBV5-4 and TRBJ1-2, with D tentatively TRBD1 (6 bases). This CDR3 is built from 15 residues. V was clipped by 3 bases and J by 6 bases, with 18 bases between them. Germline values: CDR1 SGHNT, CDR2 YYREEE (reference sequence). CDR3 protein: CASSSPGGPLDGYTF. The CDR3, as DNA: TGTGCCAGCAGCTCTCCCGGGGGCCCCTTGGATGGCTACACCTTC. Using reference TRBV5-4 and TRBJ1-2 for the parts outside the CDR3, the full variable domain is ETGVTQSPTHLIKTRGQQVTLRCSSQSGHNTVSWYQQALGQGPQFIFQYYREEENGRGNFPPRFSGLQFPNYSSELNVNALELDDSALYLCASSSPGGPLDGYTFGSGTRLTVV.

Written as DNA, the CDR3 is TGTGCCAGCAGCTTAGGATCAAGGGTGGGTTACACTGAAGCTTTCTTT. Its translation is CASSLGSRVGYTEAFF. The J gene is TRBJ1-1, the V gene TRBV11-2; D remains unclear. V was trimmed by 1 base and J by 3 bases, leaving 15 bases between them. Germline V gene sequence: CDR1 SGHAT, CDR2 FQNNGV. The length of the CDR3 is 16 residues.

This clone was found many times. The genes are TRBV6-5 and TRBJ2-1; 8 bases are shared with TRBD1. V gave up 4 bases and J gave up 3 bases; unmatched junction bases: 5. The CDR3 contains 15 residues. Germline CDR1 MNHEY, CDR2 SVGAGI. The CDR3 region has the DNA TGTGCCAGCAGTTCCCGGACAGGGAACTACAATGAGCAGTTCTTC. It is translated as CASSSRTGNYNEQFF.

This clone was detected a few times. The genes are TRBV28 and TRBJ1-5, with D tentatively TRBD1 (5 bases). This CDR3 has 16 amino acids. V was clipped by 6 bases and J by 6 bases, with 21 bases between them. Germline CDR1 reads MDHEN; CDR2 reads SYDVKM. This CDR3 reads CASRSGTLTPFQPQHF. DNA for the CDR3: TGTGCCAGCAGGTCCGGGACTTTAACCCCCTTTCAGCCCCAGCATTTT.

The V gene is TRBV6-4, the J gene TRBJ2-6; D remains unclear. V lost 6 bases, J lost 1 base, and 10 bases lay in between. The CDR3 loop spans 15 amino acids. Germline CDR1 is MRHNA and CDR2 is SNTAGT. The CDR3 DNA follows: TGTGCCAGCAGCCCACAGAATTCTGGGGCCAACGTCCTGACTTTC. This gives the protein CASSPQNSGANVLTF.

The chain links TRBV7-3 to TRBJ1-1; D gene uncertain. This CDR3 is built from 18 residues. Germline V gene lookup returns CDR1 SGHTA and CDR2 FQGTGA. V was pared by 2 bases and J by 0 bases, with 19 bases between. The CDR3 bases are TGTGCCAGCAGCTTATATGTGGCTCCTTCCACTATGAACACTGAAGCTTTCTTT. This encodes CASSLYVAPSTMNTEAFF.

To note about this clone: Additional DNA sequences in this sample encode the identical CDR3. The J gene is TRBJ2-5, the V gene TRBV6-5; D is undetermined. Trimming took 2 bases from V and 5 from J, leaving 6 bases between them. The germline V gene encodes CDR1 MNHEY and CDR2 SVGAGI. This CDR3 contains 12 residues. CDR3 sequence (DNA): TGTGCCAGCAGTTACGGTGGGGAGACCCAGTACTTC. It is translated as CASSYGGETQYF.

The V call is TRBV9, the J call TRBJ2-3; D remains ambiguous. The CDR3 totals 15 residues. Trimming stripped 0 bases from V and 4 bases from J, with 12 bases between. Germline CDR1 reads SGDLS; CDR2 reads YYNGEE. CDR3 in DNA: TGTGCCAGCAGCGTAGGCAGGTCATACGCAGATACGCAGTATTTT. Protein: CASSVGRSYADTQYF.

A remark on this clone: The same CDR3 is also encoded by other DNA sequences in this sample. The chain recombines TRBV7-9 with TRBJ2-5, with D hard to call. The CDR3 has 12 amino acids. Germline loops: CDR1 SEHNR, CDR2 FQNEAQ (reference sequence). Trimming took off 3 bases at V and 5 bases at J, with 7 bases between the two ends. The chain's CDR3 is CASSLGSETQYF. CDR3 bases: TGTGCCAGCAGCTTGGGTAGTGAGACCCAGTACTTC.

The V and J genes are TRBV5-1 and TRBJ2-1, with TRBD1 matching 9 bases. After removal of 2 bases from V and 3 bases from J, the junction contained 3 bases not matched to a gene. The CDR3 loop spans 15 amino acids. Looked up from germline, CDR1 is SGHRS and CDR2 is YFSETQ. The CDR3 loop is CASSLPGQGYNEQFF. CDR3 bases: TGCGCCAGCAGCTTACCGGGACAGGGCTACAATGAGCAGTTCTTC.

The chain couples TRBV7-2 to TRBJ2-5; D is uncertain. From germline, CDR1 is SGHTA and CDR2 FQGNSA. Trimming took off 1 base at V and 2 bases at J, with 11 bases between the two ends. The CDR3 is 15 residues long. In DNA form, the CDR3 reads TGTGCCAGCAGCTTAGGCCCAGCCGTACAAGAGACCCAGTACTTC. Translated, it gives CASSLGPAVQETQYF.

V is TRBV7-2 and J is TRBJ1-2; maybe TRBD1 (5 bases). CDR3 length: 14 amino acids. Per the germline V gene, CDR1 is SGHTA and CDR2 is FQGNSA. V was clipped by 4 bases and J by 8 bases, with 17 bases between them. This CDR3 is CASSYSGTVYGYTF. CDR3 nucleotides: TGTGCCAGCAGCTACTCCGGGACGGTCTACGGCTACACCTTC.

The chain carries TRBV5-1 and TRBJ2-1; no reliable D call. Germline V lookup: CDR1 SGHRS, CDR2 YFSETQ. V was shortened by 4 bases and J by 8 bases, with 13 bases between the two germline ends. CDR3 length: 13 amino acids. CDR3 nucleotide sequence: TGCGCCAGCAGCGCACTCATGGACGATGAGCAGTTCTTC. Translated, it gives CASSALMDDEQFF.

This chain links TRBV5-4 with TRBJ1-2; perhaps TRBD1 as D (5 bases). Germline assignment: CDR1 SGHNT and CDR2 YYREEE (reference sequence). This CDR3 is built from 16 residues. Trimming took 2 bases from V and 0 from J, leaving 14 bases between them. DNA for the CDR3: TGTGCCAGCAGCTTTCCTCCGGGGCCAGCTAACTATGGCTACACCTTC. This encodes CASSFPPGPANYGYTF.

The count of this clone is one. The gene calls are TRBV19 and TRBJ2-3; 8 bases are a match to TRBD2. Trimming cost V 7 bases and J 2 bases; bases outside gene matches: 2. This CDR3 contains 13 residues. Germline V gene sequence: CDR1 LNHDA, CDR2 SQIVND (reference sequence). CDR3: CASKRENTDTQYF. In nucleotides, the CDR3 is TGTGCCAGTAAGCGGGAGAACACAGATACGCAGTATTTT. The variable domain in full, completed from reference TRBV19 and TRBJ2-3, reads DGGITQSPKYLFRKEGQNVTLSCEQNLNHDAMYWYRQDPGQGLRLIYYSQIVNDFQKGDIAEGYSVSREKKESFPLTVTSAQKNPTAFYLCASKRENTDTQYFGPGTRLTVL.

In this sample, this clone turned up once. The DNA for the CDR3 is TGTGCCAGCAGCTCTGACTGGAGCTCCTACGAGCAGTACTTC. The encoded protein is CASSSDWSSYEQYF. The V gene is TRBV2, the J gene TRBJ2-7; D remains unclear. V lost 6 bases to trimming and J lost 0 bases, with 12 bases between them. The CDR3 length is 14 residues. Germline V CDR1 and CDR2: SNHLY, FYNNEI.

The V call is TRBV30, the J call TRBJ2-5, with 8 positions matching TRBD2. The trim removed 0 bases at V and 4 bases at J, leaving 4 bases unmatched. The germline V gene has CDR1 GTSNPN and CDR2 SVGIG (reference sequence). The CDR3 runs 14 residues. Here the CDR3 DNA reads TGTGCCTGGAGTGTGGCGGGGGGAGGAGAGACCCAGTACTTC. This gives the protein CAWSVAGGGETQYF.

Regarding this clone: Different DNA sequences within this sample yield the same CDR3. The J gene is TRBJ1-1, the V gene TRBV5-1, with D possibly TRBD1 on 5 matching bases. V was clipped by 1 base and J by 3 bases, with 7 bases between them. From germline, CDR1 is SGHRS and CDR2 YFSETQ. CDR3 size: 13 residues. CDR3 amino acids: CASSLLGDTEAFF. CDR3 DNA sequence: TGCGCCAGCAGCTTGCTGGGGGACACTGAAGCTTTCTTT.

V is TRBV11-2 and J is TRBJ2-3; no reliable D call. The V gene's germline CDR1 is SGHAT and CDR2 FQNNGV. The CDR3 runs 15 residues. Trimming left V 1 base short and J 4 bases short, with 12 bases between. The CDR3 loop reads CASSLGAQDSDTQYF. CDR3 DNA sequence: TGTGCCAGCAGCTTAGGGGCCCAGGATTCAGATACGCAGTATTTT.

This clone has at least ten counts. The rearrangement joins TRBV5-1 to TRBJ2-7; 13 bases map to TRBD2. Germline lookup yields CDR1 SGHRS and CDR2 YFSETQ. The CDR3 has 16 amino acids. V was clipped by 4 bases and J by 6 bases; unmatched bases: 10. In DNA, the CDR3 is TGCGCCAGCAGCCTTTGGACTAGCGGGAGTTATGGCGAGCAGTACTTC. Protein sequence: CASSLWTSGSYGEQYF. Based on the CDR3 plus reference TRBV5-1 and TRBJ2-7, the full variable domain is KAGVTQTPRYLIKTRGQQVTLSCSPISGHRSVSWYQQTPGQGLQFLFEYFSETQRNKGNFPGRFSGRQFSNSRSEMNVSTLELGDSALYLCASSLWTSGSYGEQYFGPGTRLTVT.

A note on this clone: Other DNA sequences in this sample translate to the same CDR3. This rearrangement joins TRBV20-1 to TRBJ1-2, with TRBD1 as a possible D gene (5 bases). This CDR3 spans 11 amino acids. Trimming pared 5 bases from V and 5 bases from J, leaving 9 bases between. Germline CDR1 is DFQATT and CDR2 is SNEGSKA (reference sequence). CDR3 DNA: TGCAGTGCTCCGGGGGTGTATGGCTACACCTTC. Translated: CSAPGVYGYTF.

V gene TRBV6-1 combines with J gene TRBJ2-7; the D gene is possibly TRBD2 (6 bases). Deletions cut 7 bases from V and 5 bases from J, with 21 bases between. CDR3 length: 15 amino acids. Germline V CDR1 and CDR2: MNHNS, SASEGT. As DNA, the CDR3 is TGTGCCAGCACCGAATCTATGGGACTCATCAACGAGCAGTACTTC. Translated, it gives CASTESMGLINEQYF.

The chain joins TRBV5-6 to TRBJ1-1; the match to TRBD1 covers 8 bases. This CDR3 contains 14 residues. V lost 1 base, J lost 6 bases, and 5 bases stayed unmatched. Germline V lookup: CDR1 SGHDT, CDR2 YYEEEE. CDR3 sequence (DNA): TGTGCCAGCAGCTTGCCAGGGGGCTTGTCTGAAGCTTTCTTT. Amino acids: CASSLPGGLSEAFF.

The V call is TRBV28, the J call TRBJ2-7, with D perhaps matching TRBD1 or TRBD2 (5 bases each). Germline CDR1 MDHEN, CDR2 SYDVKM. Trimming took 8 bases from V and 0 from J, leaving 8 bases between them. This CDR3 is 12 amino acids long. CDR3 loop: CASWDLSYEQYF. The CDR3 DNA reads TGTGCCAGCTGGGACCTCTCCTACGAGCAGTACTTC.

This clone was seen a handful of times. Other nucleotide sequences from this sample produce the same CDR3. The V call is TRBV5-1, the J call TRBJ2-5, with D uncertain. The V gene's germline CDR1 is SGHRS and CDR2 YFSETQ. CDR3 length equals 12 residues. Between the trimmed V and J ends, which lost 2 bases and 0 bases, there was a span of 2 bases. CDR3 loop: CASSLDQETQYF. CDR3 coding DNA: TGCGCCAGCAGCTTAGACCAAGAGACCCAGTACTTC.

The rearrangement uses TRBV30 and TRBJ1-6; D is uncertain. This CDR3 has 13 amino acids. Trimming took 1 base from V and 7 from J, leaving 8 bases between them. Germline V gene data show CDR1 as GTSNPN and CDR2 as SVGIG (reference sequence). CDR3 sequence (DNA): TGTGCCTGGAGTGGCCAGATAAATTCACCCCTCCACTTT. Amino acid sequence: CAWSGQINSPLHF.

The chain joins TRBV6-5 to TRBJ1-2; D may be TRBD1 (5 bases). Germline CDR1 and CDR2: MNHEY and SVGAGI. This CDR3 is built from 15 residues. The V end lost 0 bases, the J end lost 3 bases, and 11 bases lay between the germline ends. The CDR3 protein is CASSYSPGLYYGYTF. The CDR3 nucleotides read TGTGCCAGCAGTTACTCCCCGGGGCTATACTATGGCTACACCTTC.